This TCR beta chain was retrieved from a study of CD8 T cells in Susac syndrome. RNA, at about 0.45 to 1 ug, was reverse transcribed with random hexamers. Amplification of TCR beta CDR3 by immunoSEQ multiplex PCR spanned 54 Vbeta and 13 Jbeta. TCRdb called the immunoSEQ multiplex PCR reads again in MiXCR, with one record for every CDR3 protein. The sample lists approximately 150,000 distinct CDR3 sequences, roughly 95% occurring once. With 3 bases clipped from V and 6 bases from J, the junction kept 5 bases outside the gene matches. The CDR3 spans 15 residues. Germline CDR1 reads MRHNA; CDR2 reads SNTAGT.

This TCR was sampled from a human donor with multiple sclerosis. The specimen sequenced was CD4+ T cells from PBMCs. This sequence joins TRBV6-4 and TRBJ2-1; 10 bases agree with TRBD2. The CDR3 region has the DNA TGTGCCAGCAGTGATGATAGCGGGAGGTCCAATGAGCAGTTCTTC. It encodes CASSDDSGRSNEQFF.